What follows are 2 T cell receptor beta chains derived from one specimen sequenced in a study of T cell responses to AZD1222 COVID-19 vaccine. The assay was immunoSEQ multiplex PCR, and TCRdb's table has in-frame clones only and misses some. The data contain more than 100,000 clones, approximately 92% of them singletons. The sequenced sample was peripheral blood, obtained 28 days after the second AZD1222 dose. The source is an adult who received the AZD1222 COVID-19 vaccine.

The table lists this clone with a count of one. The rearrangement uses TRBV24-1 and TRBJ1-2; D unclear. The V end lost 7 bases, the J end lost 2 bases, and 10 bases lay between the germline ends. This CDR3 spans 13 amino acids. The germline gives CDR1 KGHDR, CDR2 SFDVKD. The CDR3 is CATSHTLNYGYTF. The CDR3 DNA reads TGTGCCACCAGCCACACCCTGAACTATGGCTACACCTTC.

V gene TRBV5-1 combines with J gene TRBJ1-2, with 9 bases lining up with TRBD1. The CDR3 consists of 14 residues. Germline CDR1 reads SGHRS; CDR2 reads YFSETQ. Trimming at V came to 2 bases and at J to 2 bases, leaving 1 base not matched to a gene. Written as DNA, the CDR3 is TGCGCCAGCAGCTTCGGGACAGGGAACTATGGCTACACCTTC. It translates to CASSFGTGNYGYTF.